What follows are 18 T cell receptor beta chains derived from one specimen sequenced in a study of T cell repertoires in cytomegalovirus infection. Their antigen targets remain unknown. A single record per CDR3 protein comes from TCRdb applying MiXCR to the reads. The data hold about 920,000 distinct CDR3 sequences, with roughly 30% observed a single time. Sample: cultured CD8+ T cells from PBMCs, taken from culture after CMV antigen stimulation. The receptor source for this set is a human donor in good health (CMV status not recorded). Some clones in this sample may be carry-over from other donors' samples.

This sequence joins TRBV7-2 and TRBJ2-7; D possibly corresponds to TRBD2 (6 bases). In germline, CDR1 is SGHTA, CDR2 FQGNSA. V was trimmed by 5 bases and J by 0 bases, leaving 14 bases between them. This CDR3 spans 15 amino acids. CDR3 protein: CASSQRAASSYEQYV. DNA of the CDR3: TGTGCCAGCAGCCAGCGGGCAGCGAGCTCCTACGAGCAGTACGTC.

This clonotype was seen only a few times. V gene TRBV11-1 combines with J gene TRBJ2-2; possibly TRBD2 for D (7 bases). Trimming cost V 5 bases and J 4 bases, with 17 bases left between them. Germline V gene sequence: CDR1 SGHAT, CDR2 FQDESV (reference sequence). The CDR3 sequence is 16 residues long. CDR3 sequence (DNA): TGTGCCAGCAGCCTCTGGGGGGGGCTGGGCACCGGGGAGCTGTTTTTT. It yields the protein CASSLWGGLGTGELFF.

The sample holds a few counts of this clonotype. The V call is TRBV7-3, the J call TRBJ2-6; D might be TRBD2 (6 bases). Trimming took 8 bases from V and 5 from J, leaving 13 bases between them. The CDR3 length is 14 residues. CDR1 and CDR2 (germline): SGHTA, FQGTGA. CDR3 loop: CASGEDRWANVLTF. The DNA for the CDR3 is TGTGCCAGCGGGGAGGATAGATGGGCCAACGTCCTGACTTTC.

This clonotype was detected only a few times. The V call is TRBV24-1, the J call TRBJ2-1; tentative D call: TRBD1 (5 bases). Per germline, CDR1 KGHDR and CDR2 SFDVKD. CDR3 length equals 17 residues. V lost 1 base and J lost 1, with 13 bases in between. The CDR3 DNA is TGTGCCACCAGTGATTTTTCCCTGGGGCAGTCCTACAATGAGCAGTTCTTC. Translation gives CATSDFSLGQSYNEQFF.

This clonotype was seen a few times. The chain carries TRBV20-1 and TRBJ1-2; a possible D gene is TRBD1 (5 bases). Germline V gives CDR1 DFQATT, CDR2 SNEGSKA (reference sequence). The V and J ends lost 5 bases and 2 bases respectively, with 18 bases between them. The CDR3 runs 15 residues. CDR3: CSAVLRGEGNYGYTF. In nucleotides, the CDR3 is TGCAGTGCTGTTTTGAGGGGCGAGGGGAACTATGGCTACACCTTC.

The V and J genes are TRBV10-3 and TRBJ2-1; the match to TRBD2 covers 8 bases. Looked up from germline, CDR1 is ENHRY and CDR2 is SYGVKD. This CDR3 region has 15 residues. The ends lost 6 bases at V and 4 bases at J; junction bases unmatched: 8. The CDR3 loop is CAIRPGGGIYNEQFF. CDR3 in DNA: TGTGCCATCAGGCCGGGCGGGGGGATTTACAATGAGCAGTTCTTC.

This clonotype was recorded a few times. V is TRBV7-3 and J is TRBJ2-6; 7 nucleotides align to TRBD1. Germline V gene data show CDR1 as SGHTA and CDR2 as FQGTGA. V lost 4 bases and J lost 3; bases outside the gene matches: 6. The CDR3 covers 16 residues. In DNA, the CDR3 is TGTGCCAGCAGCTATAAGGGACAGATTGGGGCCAACGTCCTGACTTTC. This sequence encodes CASSYKGQIGANVLTF.

The gene calls are TRBV19 and TRBJ2-5, with unresolved D. This CDR3 has 14 residues. CDR1 and CDR2 (germline): LNHDA, SQIVND (reference sequence). V was shortened by 5 bases and J by 1 base, with 11 bases between the two germline ends. CDR3 region: CASSPRQFQETQYF. The CDR3 DNA sequence: TGTGCCAGTAGTCCCCGACAATTCCAAGAGACCCAGTACTTC.

Comment on this clonotype: Its ends do not fully match the called genes, so a read error is possible. This chain connects TRBV7-2 to TRBJ2-7; D tentatively fits TRBD1 or TRBD2 (5 bases each). The CDR3 loop spans 16 amino acids. The germline V gene has CDR1 SGHTA and CDR2 FQGNSA. The CDR3 DNA reads as TGTGTCAGCAGCTTAGCACCCGGGACCCAGACCTACGAGCAGTACTTC. Translation gives CVSSLAPGTQTYEQYF.

V and J are TRBV29-1 and TRBJ2-7; a weak D match, TRBD2 (6 bases). Trimming left V 5 bases short and J 0 bases short, with 8 bases between. This CDR3 comprises 12 residues. Germline V lookup: CDR1 SQVTM, CDR2 ANQGSEA. Written as DNA, the CDR3 is TGCAGCGTTATGGGGGGCTCCTACGAGCAGTACTTC. Translated, it gives CSVMGGSYEQYF.

This clonotype was detected ten times or more. This chain connects TRBV12-5 to TRBJ2-2; TRBD2 matches 8 bases. The CDR3 has 16 amino acids. The V segment lost 1 base and the J segment 3 bases; nucleotides outside the gene matches: 4. Germline lookup yields CDR1 LGHNT and CDR2 FRNRAP. The DNA for the CDR3 is TGTGCTAGTGGTTTGGAGCGGGGGTGGGACACCGGGGAGCTGTTTTTT. Its translation: CASGLERGWDTGELFF.

This clonotype appeared many times. The chain couples TRBV6-5 to TRBJ1-1; unclear D gene. The germline V and J ends were trimmed by 2 bases and 0 bases, with 10 bases remaining between them. The CDR3 contains 15 residues. Germline lookup yields CDR1 MNHEY and CDR2 SVGAGI. Here the CDR3 reads CASSYSGGMNTEAFF. The CDR3 DNA is TGTGCCAGCAGTTACAGCGGAGGAATGAACACTGAAGCTTTCTTT.

The chain joins TRBV20-1 to TRBJ2-5, with D maybe TRBD1 (6 bases). CDR1 is DFQATT, CDR2 SNEGSKA, per germline (reference sequence). Between the trimmed V and J ends, which lost 4 bases and 0 bases, there was a span of 9 bases. The CDR3 covers 13 residues. Here the CDR3 DNA reads TGCAGTGCTACACAGGGTTACCAAGAGACCCAGTACTTC. Its translation: CSATQGYQETQYF.

This clonotype was found a few times. The chain uses TRBV11-2 and TRBJ1-3, with a possible D match to TRBD1 (6 bases). The CDR3 has 17 residues. Germline loops: CDR1 SGHAT, CDR2 FQNNGV. Trimming shortened V by 7 bases and J by 0 bases, and 19 bases separated the two germline ends. CDR3 residues: CASTSIGGLVSGNTIYF. The CDR3 DNA reads as TGTGCCAGCACCTCCATTGGGGGCCTTGTCTCTGGAAACACCATATATTTT.

This clonotype was observed a handful of times. CDR3 protein: CATSDPSGTTRGEQFF. CDR3 in DNA: TGTGCCACCAGTGACCCTTCCGGGACTACCCGTGGGGAGCAGTTCTTC. The gene calls are TRBV24-1 and TRBJ2-1, with TRBD2 identical over 7 bases. In germline, CDR1 is KGHDR, CDR2 SFDVKD. The trim removed 4 bases at V and 10 bases at J, leaving 15 bases unmatched. This CDR3 is built from 16 residues.

This clonotype came up once. The chain combines TRBV6-6 with TRBJ1-2; 8 nucleotides align to TRBD1. J was trimmed by 6 bases and V by 10 bases; bases with no gene match: 13. There are 14 residues in the CDR3. In germline, CDR1 is MNHNY, CDR2 SVGAGI (reference sequence). The CDR3 DNA reads as TGTGCCAACAGAACGACAGGGGCCACGGATGGCTACACCTTC. Encoded protein: CANRTTGATDGYTF.

This clonotype was counted a few times. This chain links TRBV19 with TRBJ2-7; no definite D call. CDR3 size: 13 residues. CDR1 is LNHDA, CDR2 SQIVND, per germline (reference sequence). Trimming stripped 3 bases from V and 3 bases from J, with 9 bases between. The CDR3 is CASSIRVDYEQYF. CDR3 bases: TGTGCCAGTAGTATCCGGGTGGACTACGAGCAGTACTTC.

There are many counts of this clonotype. The genes are TRBV10-3 and TRBJ2-5, with D possibly being TRBD1 (5 bases). V lost 1 base to trimming and J lost 2 bases, with 11 bases between them. The CDR3 extends over 15 amino acids. Germline CDR1 and CDR2: ENHRY and SYGVKD. The CDR3 DNA sequence: TGTGCCATCAGTGAGTACACAGACAGACAAGAGACCCAGTACTTC. Its protein is CAISEYTDRQETQYF.